These T cell receptor beta chains were read from a single sample in a study of shared clonotypes between healthy human individuals. Data came from immunoSEQ multiplex PCR; TCRdb stores just in-frame clones and leaves some out. Of around 88,000 clones listed, under 80% are singletons. The material sequenced was memory CD8+ T cells sorted from blood. The receptor source for this set is a man aged 25-45 years in good health. Both conserved end residues are part of each CDR3. Each record gives: clone size, D gene, J gene, V gene, CDR3 protein, CDR3 DNA. A D gene is named only where the DNA matches it firmly. Clone size is not always given. Where it is, it says once, few, many or a class for expanded clones.

NA | TRBD1 | TRBJ1-2 | TRBV28 | CASSIPQPGQANYGYTF | TGTGCCAGCAGTATCCCTCAACCGGGACAGGCTAACTATGGCTACACCTTC
NA | NA | TRBJ2-7 | TRBV27 | CASSLGTTNEQYF | TGTGCCAGCAGTTTAGGGACGACAAACGAGCAGTACTTC
many | NA | TRBJ2-7 | TRBV4-1 | CASSQVAVPSSYEQYF | TGCGCCAGCAGCCAAGTTGCAGTACCGAGCTCCTACGAGCAGTACTTC
few | TRBD1 | TRBJ2-2 | TRBV4-1 | CASSQVQGRVEELFF | TGCGCCAGCAGCCAAGTACAGGGGAGAGTGGAGGAGCTGTTTTTT
NA | TRBD1 | TRBJ2-7 | TRBV7-2 | CASSLRGTGGDIGLEQYF | TGTGCCAGCAGCTTACGGGGGACAGGGGGCGATATTGGCCTCGAGCAGTACTTC
NA | TRBD2 | TRBJ2-1 | TRBV29-1 | CSVGVLAGYDEQFF | TGCAGCGTTGGGGTACTAGCGGGATATGATGAGCAGTTCTTC
NA | TRBD1 | TRBJ2-5 | TRBV6-5 | CASSPDRGSETQYF | TGTGCCAGCAGCCCGGACAGGGGGTCAGAGACCCAGTACTTC
NA | NA | TRBJ2-3 | TRBV4-3 | CASSLSPVSTDTQYF | TGCGCCAGCAGCCTCTCCCCGGTTAGCACAGATACGCAGTATTTT
NA | NA | TRBJ2-7 | TRBV14 | CASSQVRHEQYF | TGTGCCAGCAGCCAAGTGAGACACGAGCAGTACTTC
NA | NA | TRBJ2-2 | TRBV11-3 | CASSGPSTGELFF | TGTGCCAGCAGCGGGCCGAGTACCGGGGAGCTGTTTTTT
NA | TRBD2 | TRBJ2-3 | TRBV27 | CASSLIAGGADTQYF | TGTGCCAGCAGTTTGATAGCGGGAGGGGCAGATACGCAGTATTTT
NA | NA | TRBJ2-3 | TRBV7-9 | CASSLIPDGYGSTDTQYF | TGTGCCAGCAGCTTAATCCCGGACGGCTACGGTAGCACAGATACGCAGTATTTT
NA | NA | TRBJ2-3 | TRBV27 | CASSLYSADTQYF | TGTGCCAGCAGTTTATATAGCGCCGATACGCAGTATTTT
NA | TRBD2 | TRBJ2-2 | TRBV19 | CASNGRPNTGELFF | TGTGCCAGTAACGGGAGGCCGAACACCGGGGAGCTGTTTTTT
NA | NA | TRBJ2-3 | TRBV6-5 | CASSYSAEPTDTQYF | TGTGCCAGCAGTTATTCGGCGGAGCCCACAGATACGCAGTATTTT
NA | TRBD2 | TRBJ2-1 | TRBV29-1 | CSVGPLAATYNEQFF | TGCAGCGTTGGACCCCTAGCGGCAACCTACAATGAGCAGTTCTTC
once | NA | TRBJ2-3 | TRBV7-6 | CASSWRASGAQYF | TGTGCCAGCAGCTGGCGGGCCTCAGGGGCGCAGTATTTT
NA | NA | TRBJ1-2 | TRBV6-5 | CASSYGGMFDYGYTF | TGTGCCAGCAGTTACGGGGGGATGTTCGACTATGGCTACACCTTC
few | NA | TRBJ2-7 | TRBV7-9 | CASSPLDSYEQYF | TGTGCCAGCAGCCCCTTGGACTCCTACGAGCAGTACTTC
NA | TRBD1 | TRBJ2-1 | TRBV29-1 | CSVAQGAGEQFF | TGCAGCGTCGCACAGGGGGCTGGTGAGCAGTTCTTC